A single sample is the source of the 18 T cell receptor beta chains below, sequenced in a study of regulatory T cells in long-lasting Graves disease. Time point reported: newly diagnosed GD, antithyroid drugs for less than 3 months. PBMC RNA served as the TCR library source. Arm-PCR of CDR3 regions with iRepertoire HTBI primers generated TCR beta libraries. Each CDR3 protein gets one entry after TCRdb re-called the multiplex PCR reads with MiXCR. The sample comprises roughly 560,000 distinct CDR3 sequences, around 11% of which are singletons, and over 7% rests with the top ten. These same records also appear under a second study, on T cells in Graves' hyperthyroidism and ophthalmopathy.

The material was peripheral blood mononuclear cells (PBMCs), obtained at new diagnosis, from a patient treated with antithyroid drugs. The origin of the receptors is a woman under 40 with Graves disease.

This clonotype was seen repeatedly, ten times or more. The chain links TRBV28 to TRBJ2-7; TRBD1 might be the D (6 bases). This CDR3 contains 18 residues. Germline CDR1 reads MDHEN; CDR2 reads SYDVKM. Deletions cut 1 base from V and 4 bases from J, with 23 bases between. This CDR3 is CASSLSTRTAPTSYEQYF. The CDR3 DNA sequence: TGTGCCAGCAGTTTATCTACCCGGACAGCCCCGACCTCATACGAGCAGTACTTC.

The rearrangement uses TRBV6-1 and TRBJ2-7; tentatively, D is TRBD2 (5 bases). Germline lookup yields CDR1 MNHNS and CDR2 SASEGT. V was pared by 8 bases and J by 4 bases, with 15 bases between. This CDR3 has 13 amino acids. For the CDR3, the DNA is TGTGCCAGCGGCATAAGGACTCCATACGAGCAGTACTTC. Amino acids: CASGIRTPYEQYF.

This clonotype occurred a few times. V usage is TRBV25-1 and J usage is TRBJ1-4; no clear D. Germline CDR1 and CDR2: MGHDK and SYGVNS. The CDR3 runs to 15 residues. Trimming took off 2 bases at V and 0 bases at J, with 7 bases between the two ends. CDR3 DNA: TGTGCCAGCAGTGAACACGGTGCAACTAATGAAAAACTGTTTTTT. It translates to CASSEHGATNEKLFF. The variable domain in full, completed from reference TRBV25-1 and TRBJ1-4, reads EADIYQTPRYLVIGTGKKITLECSQTMGHDKMYWYQQDPGMELHLIHYSYGVNSTEKGDLSSESTVSRIRTEHFPLTLESARPSHTSQYLCASSEHGATNEKLFFGSGTQLSVL.

The chain employs TRBV9 and TRBJ2-7, with 8 nucleotides matching TRBD1. The V and J ends lost 4 bases and 2 bases, in that order; junction bases with no gene match: 8. Germline V gene data show CDR1 as SGDLS and CDR2 as YYNGEE. The CDR3 length is 15 residues. The CDR3, as DNA: TGTGCCAGCAGCCCCCGGGACAGGCAAACCTACGAGCAGTACTTC. Translating it yields CASSPRDRQTYEQYF.

This clonotype was observed at least ten times. The chain joins TRBV28 to TRBJ2-7; 9 bases are a match to TRBD2. This CDR3 region has 15 residues. Germline lookup yields CDR1 MDHEN and CDR2 SYDVKM. Unmatched junction bases numbered 9, after V lost 7 bases and J lost 2 bases. CDR3 loop: CASIAGGRGPYEQYF. Written as DNA, the CDR3 is TGTGCCAGCATAGCCGGCGGGAGGGGACCCTACGAGCAGTACTTC.

In its sample, this clonotype was seen a few times. The chain couples TRBV2 to TRBJ1-2; no firm D call. Germline CDR1 and CDR2: SNHLY and FYNNEI. The CDR3 extends over 14 amino acids. V lost 3 bases, J lost 0 bases, and 8 bases lay in between. The CDR3 DNA follows: TGTGCCAGCAGTGAGAACAGCTCTAACTATGGCTACACCTTC. It translates to CASSENSSNYGYTF. Looking up the rest from reference TRBV2 and TRBJ1-2 gives the full variable domain: EPEVTQTPSHQVTQMGQEVILRCVPISNHLYFYWYRQILGQKVEFLVSFYNNEISEKSEIFDDQFSVERPDGSNFTLKIRSTKLEDSAMYFCASSENSSNYGYTFGSGTRLTVV.

This clonotype was observed at least ten times. The DNA of the CDR3 is TGTGCCAGCAGTGGGACAGGGTGGAGCACCGGGGAGCTGTTTTTT. It codes for CASSGTGWSTGELFF. The genes are TRBV2 and TRBJ2-2; 8 bases agree with TRBD1. Germline V lookup: CDR1 SNHLY, CDR2 FYNNEI. The CDR3 length is 15 residues. Unmatched junction bases numbered 5, after V lost 4 bases and J lost 4 bases.

J is TRBJ1-1 and V is TRBV5-4, with TRBD1 as a possible D gene (5 bases). V shed 0 bases and J shed 4 bases, with 13 bases lying between them. Germline CDR1 is SGHNT and CDR2 is YYREEE (reference sequence). The CDR3 has 15 amino acids. In nucleotides, the CDR3 is TGTGCCAGCAGCTTGGTGGGCAGGGCAGGCACTGAAGCTTTCTTT. As protein: CASSLVGRAGTEAFF. The full variable domain, its missing parts supplied by reference TRBV5-4 and TRBJ1-1, is ETGVTQSPTHLIKTRGQQVTLRCSSQSGHNTVSWYQQALGQGPQFIFQYYREEENGRGNFPPRFSGLQFPNYSSELNVNALELDDSALYLCASSLVGRAGTEAFFGQGTRLTVV.

V is TRBV5-6 and J is TRBJ2-5; 9 positions agree with TRBD1. The CDR3 has 14 residues. The V gene end was trimmed by 3 bases and the J gene end by 4 bases; junction bases not matched to a gene: 4. Germline V gene lookup returns CDR1 SGHDT and CDR2 YYEEEE. As DNA, the CDR3 is TGTGCCAGCAGCTCGACAGGGGGGCTAGAGACCCAGTACTTC. Translated: CASSSTGGLETQYF.

Of note for this clonotype: A read error likely explains this, since a far larger clone differs by one base. The chain joins TRBV11-2 to TRBJ2-1, with TRBD1 matching over 7 bases. The CDR3 is 15 amino acids. The germline V gene has CDR1 SGHAT and CDR2 FQNNGV. Trimming at V came to 5 bases and at J to 10 bases, leaving 14 bases not matched to a gene. CDR3 DNA: TGTGCCAGCAGCCCTCGGGACAGCTTTCCTAACGAGCAGTTCTTC. Translating gives CASSPRDSFPNEQFF.

In its sample, this clonotype was seen many times. The V gene is TRBV11-2, the J gene TRBJ2-1; tentatively, D is TRBD1 (6 bases). Germline V gene lookup returns CDR1 SGHAT and CDR2 FQNNGV. This CDR3 comprises 15 residues. Trimming took off 5 bases at V and 0 bases at J, with 11 bases between the two ends. As DNA, the CDR3 is TGTGCCAGCAGCATTACAGGGCCCTCCTACAATGAGCAGTTCTTC. Its protein product is CASSITGPSYNEQFF.

The chain uses TRBV28 and TRBJ1-5, with D perhaps matching TRBD1 (6 bases). The V gene lost 5 bases and the J gene lost 6 bases, with 14 bases spanning the gap. Per the germline V gene, CDR1 is MDHEN and CDR2 is SYDVKM. This CDR3 is 14 amino acids long. For the CDR3, the DNA is TGTGCCAGCAGTGGGGGGGGGGGCGGTCAGCCCCAGCATTTT. It yields the protein CASSGGGGGQPQHF.

This clonotype was counted many times. The chain employs TRBV20-1 and TRBJ1-6; D uncertain. From germline, CDR1 is DFQATT and CDR2 SNEGSKA (reference sequence). The CDR3 is 15 residues long. The V gene lost 6 bases and the J gene lost 4 bases, with 16 bases spanning the gap. The CDR3 loop is CSARKAGSYNSPLHF. CDR3 sequence (DNA): TGCAGTGCGAGAAAAGCAGGCTCGTATAATTCACCCCTCCACTTT.

With respect to this clonotype: This clone may be a read error of a much larger clone one base away. This rearrangement joins TRBV5-5 to TRBJ1-2; D gene unclear. V shed 2 bases and J shed 0 bases, with 8 bases lying between them. Germline CDR1 reads SGHKS; CDR2 reads YYEKEE (reference sequence). This CDR3 region has 14 residues. In nucleotides, the CDR3 is TGTGCCAGCAGCTTCTCCGGGACTAACTATGGCTACACCTTC. Its protein product is CASSFSGTNYGYTF.

This clonotype was counted many times. The genes are TRBV2 and TRBJ2-1; TRBD2 aligns across 9 bases. Trimming removed 8 bases from V and 7 bases from J; junction bases left unmatched: 3. The germline V gene encodes CDR1 SNHLY and CDR2 FYNNEI. The CDR3 runs to 12 residues. The CDR3 loop reads CASRLAGNEQFF. The CDR3 nucleotides read TGTGCCAGCCGCCTAGCGGGAAATGAGCAGTTCTTC.

This clonotype has a count of ten or more. This chain uses TRBV7-2 with TRBJ1-6; D perhaps matches TRBD1 (6 bases). The CDR3 contains 15 residues. V was pared by 1 base and J by 9 bases, with 13 bases between. Germline V gives CDR1 SGHTA, CDR2 FQGNSA. CDR3: CASSLGVGAGSPLHF. In DNA, the CDR3 is TGTGCCAGCAGCTTAGGAGTGGGGGCGGGTTCACCCCTCCACTTT. Full variable domain (rest looked up from reference TRBV7-2 and TRBJ1-6): GAGVSQSPSNKVTEKGKDVELRCDPISGHTALYWYRQSLGQGLEFLIYFQGNSAPDKSGLPSDRFSAERTGGSVSTLTIQRTQQEDSAVYLCASSLGVGAGSPLHFGNGTRLTVT.

This clonotype was seen at least ten times. The chain recombines TRBV5-1 with TRBJ1-1, with D possibly being TRBD1 (6 bases). V lost 3 bases and J 1 base, leaving 16 bases between the germline ends. The germline gives CDR1 SGHRS, CDR2 YFSETQ. The CDR3 covers 16 residues. CDR3 amino acids: CASSYYPAGANTEAFF. DNA of the CDR3: TGCGCCAGCAGCTACTACCCCGCAGGGGCGAACACTGAAGCTTTCTTT.

This clonotype was recorded a few times. The chain carries TRBV5-1 and TRBJ2-3; the D is unclear. With 0 bases removed from V and 4 bases from J, the gap between germline ends came to 3 bases. The CDR3 runs 12 residues. From germline, CDR1 is SGHRS and CDR2 YFSETQ. DNA of the CDR3: TGCGCCAGCAGCTTGGACCCAGATACGCAGTATTTT. This codes for CASSLDPDTQYF.